Sequencing of this T cell receptor (beta chain) was carried out in a study of T cell repertoires in cytomegalovirus infection. Study-level background: TCR beta signatures that were public indicated CMV infection and matching HLA type. General study results and limits: CMV-specific HLA-C-restricted TCR beta clonotypes dominated the ex vivo response. Individuals carrying CMV plus the relevant HLA were identified by cumulative frequency of public TCR beta families.

To note about this clonotype: Its target is unknown.

V lost 4 bases and J lost 4; bases outside the gene matches: 16. This CDR3 contains 18 residues. Germline CDR1 and CDR2: MDHEN and SYDVKM. TCRdb reprocessed the reads via MiXCR and lists one record per CDR3 protein. The table has around 740,000 distinct CDR3 sequences, 35% to 45% seen once. Input material: PBMCs. This sequence joins TRBV28 and TRBJ2-7; 10 bases align to TRBD2. This receptor was identified in a human donor in good health (CMV status not recorded). Some clones in this sample may be carry-over from other donors' samples. CDR3 DNA sequence: TGTGCCAGCAGTTCACTTCTAGCGGGGGTTCATACCCCATACGAGCAGTACTTC. It is translated as CASSSLLAGVHTPYEQYF.